This T cell receptor beta chain was captured in a study of T cells in tuberculosis. About the study: In South Africa, adults with active tuberculosis were compared with IGRA-negative and latently infected IGRA-positive adolescents. The study, taken as a whole, reports: Active tuberculosis alpha repertoires lay closer to GMM-specific TCRs than controls'. Cases with active tuberculosis were adults, while controls were adolescents.

On average about 100,000 T cells per donor were immunosequenced. Profiled with immunoSEQ multiplex PCR; TCRdb holds only in-frame clones, not every one. The sample has fewer than 35,000 clones; 94% are singletons. Concerning this clone itself: Its specificity is unknown.

This CDR3 region has 15 residues. CDR1 and CDR2 (germline): SGHNT, YENEEA. V was trimmed by 1 base and J by 5 bases, leaving 12 bases between them. This TCR was recovered from a donor between 10 and 29 years old with latent tuberculosis or without tuberculosis infection. Input material: PBMCs. The rearrangement joins TRBV11-3 to TRBJ2-1; D is ambiguous. The CDR3 region has the DNA TGTGCCAGCAGCTTAGGAGGAATTCCCCACAATGAGCAGTTCTTC. Protein product: CASSLGGIPHNEQFF.